This T cell receptor beta chain came from a study of T-cell memory formation after mild COVID-19. As for the study in general: TCR clustering was largely donor specific. Points from the study as a whole: The authors did not confirm SARS-CoV-2 specificity of second-wave clones peaking day 37. Contracting CD4+ clones sat mainly in CM and EM; CD8+ in EMRA. From day 15 to 85, contracting clones were balanced between CD4 and CD8, whereas later expanders leaned toward CD4+.

Using its own MiXCR run on the 5' RACE reads, TCRdb lists one record per CDR3 protein. Of about 610,000 distinct CDR3 sequences detected, 15% to 20% appear once; the ten largest clones hold about 8.1%. About this clonotype itself: The antigen remains unidentified.

The CDR3 is 16 residues long. CDR1 and CDR2 from the germline V gene are DFQATT and SNEGSKA (reference sequence). V shed 1 base, J shed 1 base, and the junction held 6 bases outside the gene matches. Material for sequencing was PBMCs or a T cell subset sorted from them (not recorded which). The TCR comes from an adult woman who had mild COVID-19 (a few samples of this study predate the infection). Cell type and time point are not known. The V call is TRBV20-1, the J call TRBJ2-1; TRBD2 matches 8 bases. CDR3 sequence: CSARVPAGVSYNEQFF. The CDR3 DNA reads TGCAGTGCTAGAGTTCCAGCGGGGGTTTCCTACAATGAGCAGTTCTTC.